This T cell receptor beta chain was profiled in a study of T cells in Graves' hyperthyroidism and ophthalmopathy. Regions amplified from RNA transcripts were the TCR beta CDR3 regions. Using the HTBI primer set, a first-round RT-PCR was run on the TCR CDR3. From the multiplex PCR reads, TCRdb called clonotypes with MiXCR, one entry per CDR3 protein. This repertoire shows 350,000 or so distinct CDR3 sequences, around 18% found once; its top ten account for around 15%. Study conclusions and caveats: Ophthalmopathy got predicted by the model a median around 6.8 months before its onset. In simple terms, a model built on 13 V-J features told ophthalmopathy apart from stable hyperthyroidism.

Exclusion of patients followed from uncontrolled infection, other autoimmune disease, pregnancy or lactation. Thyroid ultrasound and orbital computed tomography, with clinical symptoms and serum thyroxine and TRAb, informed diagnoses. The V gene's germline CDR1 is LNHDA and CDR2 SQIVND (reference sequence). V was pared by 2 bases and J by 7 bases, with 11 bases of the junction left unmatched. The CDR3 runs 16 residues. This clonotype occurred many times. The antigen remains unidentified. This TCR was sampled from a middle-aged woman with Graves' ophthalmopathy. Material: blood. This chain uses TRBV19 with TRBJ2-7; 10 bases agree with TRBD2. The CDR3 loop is CASSIRGASGRGEQYF. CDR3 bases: TGTGCCAGTAGTATACGGGGTGCTAGCGGGAGAGGAGAGCAGTACTTC.